The rows below give T cell receptor beta chains drawn from one sample of a study of post-analysis software for immune sequencing data. TCRdb passed the PCR reads through MiXCR, listing each CDR3 protein once. The sample includes some 700,000 distinct CDR3 sequences, around 60% of them seen just once. The sequencing input was blood. Source of these receptors: a girl aged 2-15 years with multiple sclerosis. Each CDR3 is given with its conserved first and last residue. A D gene is named only where the DNA matches it firmly. Clone size is stated in some rows and not others, as once, few, many or a class when expanded.

CASSLAPGRAGGMSQYF	TGTGCCAGCAGCTTAGCCCCAGGCCGAGCGGGTGGAATGTCCCAGTACTTC	-	-	TRBV13	TRBJ2-7
CASSPRTSRSTGELFF	TGCGCCAGCAGCCCGAGGACTAGCCGATCCACCGGGGAGCTGTTTTTT	TRBD2	-	TRBV4-3	TRBJ2-2
CASSLDRIYGYTF	TGTGCCAGCAGCTTAGACAGGATCTATGGCTACACCTTC	-	few	TRBV7-2	TRBJ1-2
CASSEGAGPDTQYF	TGTGCCAGCAGTGAAGGGGCAGGGCCAGATACGCAGTATTTT	-	-	TRBV2	TRBJ2-3
CASSKVKRGADTQYF	TGTGCCAGCAGCAAAGTCAAGCGGGGAGCAGATACGCAGTATTTT	-	-	TRBV21-1	TRBJ2-3
CASSWFSGRDEQYF	TGCGCCAGCAGCTGGTTTAGCGGGAGGGACGAGCAGTACTTC	TRBD2	-	TRBV5-1	TRBJ2-7
CASSPLEGSSGANVLTF	TGTGCCAGCTCACCGTTGGAGGGTAGCTCTGGGGCCAACGTCCTGACTTTC	-	-	TRBV18	TRBJ2-6
CASSIGSGPHEQYF	TGTGCCAGCAGCATCGGATCCGGGCCCCACGAGCAGTACTTC	-	-	TRBV21-1	TRBJ2-7
CAISESQYGYTF	TGTGCCATCAGTGAGTCCCAGTATGGCTACACCTTC	-	-	TRBV10-3	TRBJ1-2
CASSLGLVETQYF	TGTGCCAGCAGTTTGGGGTTGGTGGAGACCCAGTACTTC	-	-	TRBV27	TRBJ2-5
CAISEPGQGIGETQYF	TGTGCCATCAGTGAACCGGGACAGGGAATCGGAGAGACCCAGTACTTC	TRBD1	few	TRBV10-3	TRBJ2-5
CASSLRTRSAGNEQFF	TGTGCCAGCAGTTTAAGGACTAGAAGCGCCGGTAATGAGCAGTTCTTC	TRBD2	once	TRBV12-3/TRBV12-4	TRBJ2-1
CASSQERQGASVYGYTF	TGCGCCAGCAGCCAAGAACGACAGGGGGCCTCCGTCTATGGCTACACCTTC	TRBD1	-	TRBV4-3	TRBJ1-2
CASRSLAGQFVSTDTQYF	TGTGCCAGCAGATCACTAGCGGGGCAGTTCGTTTCCACAGATACGCAGTATTTT	TRBD2	-	TRBV6-1	TRBJ2-3
CASRRTGTEAFF	TGCGCCAGCAGGCGTACGGGGACTGAAGCTTTCTTT	-	-	TRBV5-1	TRBJ1-1
CASSLVGSRQETQYF	TGCGCCAGCAGCTTGGTGGGCAGTCGGCAAGAGACCCAGTACTTC	-	-	TRBV5-1	TRBJ2-5
CASSFTSLAGGSYEQYF	TGTGCCAGCAGCTTCACTTCACTAGCGGGGGGCTCCTACGAGCAGTACTTC	TRBD2	-	TRBV7-2	TRBJ2-7
CSARGTPLGDEQYF	TGCAGTGCTAGAGGTACACCTTTAGGGGACGAGCAGTACTTC	-	once	TRBV20-1	TRBJ2-7
CASSYWPNSYNEQFF	TGTGCCAGCAGTTATTGGCCGAACTCCTACAATGAGCAGTTCTTC	-	-	TRBV6-5	TRBJ2-1
CASSLSSGMAYEQYF	TGTGCCAGCAGCTTATCAAGCGGGATGGCCTACGAGCAGTACTTC	TRBD2	-	TRBV5-4	TRBJ2-7
CATSREQGLYNEQFF	TGTGCCACCAGCAGAGAACAGGGATTGTACAATGAGCAGTTCTTC	-	-	TRBV15	TRBJ2-1
CASNHWDRDDNEQFF	TGTGCCAGCAACCATTGGGACAGGGACGACAATGAGCAGTTCTTC	TRBD1	-	TRBV5-5	TRBJ2-1
CASSARGPFNEQFF	TGTGCCAGCAGTGCCCGAGGACCATTCAATGAGCAGTTCTTC	-	-	TRBV25-1	TRBJ2-1
CASSLGPPGEQYF	TGTGCCAGCAGCTTGGGACCCCCAGGAGAGCAGTACTTC	-	-	TRBV5-6	TRBJ2-7
CASSLVSGPGDIQYF	TGTGCCAGCAGCTTAGTAAGCGGGCCGGGGGACATTCAGTACTTC	-	-	TRBV7-2	TRBJ2-4
CASSMTGSSGANVLTF	TGTGCCAGCAGCATGACAGGATCCTCTGGGGCCAACGTCCTGACTTTC	-	-	TRBV7-2	TRBJ2-6
CASSEREGDYVQYF	TGTGCCAGCAGTGAAAGGGAGGGGGACTACGTGCAGTACTTC	-	-	TRBV2	TRBJ2-7
CSVGMVTNTGELFF	TGCAGCGTTGGTATGGTTACGAACACCGGGGAGCTGTTTTTT	-	few	TRBV29-1	TRBJ2-2
CAISEPAPGQGASGELFF	TGTGCCATCAGTGAGCCGGCCCCGGGACAGGGGGCATCCGGGGAGCTGTTTTTT	TRBD1	-	TRBV10-3	TRBJ2-2
CASSVRGVSYNEQFF	TGTGCCAGCAGCGTCAGGGGGGTCTCCTACAATGAGCAGTTCTTC	-	-	TRBV9	TRBJ2-1